The 13 T cell receptor beta chains below were found in one sample sequenced in a study of cytomegalovirus exposure and HLA in healthy donors. Primers for the PCR totalled 60 Vbeta and 13 Jbeta. Assay: immunoSEQ multiplex PCR; the TCRdb copy retains only in-frame clones and omits some. This sample has about 99,000 clones, with around three quarters found just once. Sequencing used PBMCs. The receptors derive from a woman aged 18-30 years in good health and CMV-seropositive.

The rearrangement joins TRBV2 to TRBJ1-2; D is uncertain. Per the germline V gene, CDR1 is SNHLY and CDR2 is FYNNEI. V shed 9 bases and J shed 0 bases, with 8 bases lying between them. The CDR3 has 12 residues. CDR3 coding DNA: TGTGCCAGTTTCGGGGCTAACTATGGCTACACCTTC. It translates to CASFGANYGYTF.

The chain has TRBV7-8 and TRBJ1-5; D ambiguous. V was trimmed by 1 base and J by 3 bases, leaving 7 bases between them. This CDR3 spans 14 amino acids. Germline values: CDR1 SGHVS, CDR2 FQNEAQ. The CDR3 DNA follows: TGTGCCAGCAGCTTAGTACAGATCAATCAGCCCCAGCATTTT. This encodes CASSLVQINQPQHF.

This clone was detected a few times. The CDR3 DNA follows: TGTGCCAGCAGTTTCCTTGGCAATCAGCCCCAGCATTTT. Amino acids: CASSFLGNQPQHF. The V and J genes are TRBV27 and TRBJ1-5, with no clear D. Germline CDR1 reads MNHEY; CDR2 reads SMNVEV (reference sequence). V gave up 3 bases and J gave up 2 bases, with 5 bases separating them. This CDR3 spans 13 amino acids.

This sequence joins TRBV10-1 and TRBJ1-6; TRBD1 aligns across 9 bases. V trimming: 6 bases; J trimming: 9 bases; junction bases outside the gene matches: 6. This CDR3 spans 14 amino acids. Germline V CDR1 and CDR2: WNHNN, SYGVQD (reference sequence). The CDR3 region has the DNA TGCGCCAGCAGCCCCCGGACAGGGGTTTCACCCCTCCACTTT. This translates into CASSPRTGVSPLHF.

The rearrangement uses TRBV5-6 and TRBJ2-5, with 7 nucleotides matching TRBD2. V lost 5 bases to trimming and J lost 1 base; unmatched junction nucleotides: 2. Germline CDR1 and CDR2: SGHDT and YYEEEE. The CDR3 has 13 residues. The CDR3 is CASSREAQETQYF. Written as DNA, the CDR3 is TGTGCCAGCAGTCGGGAGGCCCAAGAGACCCAGTACTTC. The whole variable domain, filled in from reference TRBV5-6 and TRBJ2-5, reads DAGVTQSPTHLIKTRGQQVTLRCSPKSGHDTVSWYQQALGQGPQFIFQYYEEEERQRGNFPDRFSGHQFPNYSSELNVNALLLGDSALYLCASSREAQETQYFGPGTRLLVL.

This chain uses TRBV7-9 with TRBJ2-7; TRBD1 aligns across 7 bases. The CDR3 extends over 14 amino acids. V lost 8 bases and J lost 5; bases outside the gene matches: 12. CDR1 is SEHNR and CDR2 is FQNEAQ in the germline V gene (reference sequence). In DNA, the CDR3 is TGTGCCAGCCCCAGCGAACAGGGGATCCACGAGCAGTACTTC. Amino acids: CASPSEQGIHEQYF.

The genes are TRBV11-2 and TRBJ2-4; 11 nucleotides match TRBD2. The junction had 5 bases not matched to a gene; V was cut back by 3 bases and J by 7 bases. From germline, CDR1 is SGHAT and CDR2 FQNNGV. The CDR3 has 15 amino acids. As DNA, the CDR3 is TGTGCCAGCAGCTTTGGACTAGCGGGCGGTAACATTCAGTACTTC. This codes for CASSFGLAGGNIQYF.

This clone was detected once. The chain joins TRBV29-1 to TRBJ2-5; TRBD1 might be the D (5 bases). Germline CDR1 reads SQVTM; CDR2 reads ANQGSEA. V was pared by 2 bases and J by 2 bases, with 9 bases between. This CDR3 contains 13 residues. CDR3 bases: TGCAGCGTTGAAAAGGGGAATCAAGAGACCCAGTACTTC. Protein: CSVEKGNQETQYF.

This clone was counted a few times. The CDR3, as DNA: TGCGCCAGCAGCCAATCACTAGCGGGAGACACCGGGGAGCTGTTTTTT. Translating it yields CASSQSLAGDTGELFF. This rearrangement joins TRBV4-3 to TRBJ2-2; 11 nucleotides align to TRBD2. Unmatched junction bases numbered 2, after V lost 2 bases and J lost 3 bases. Looked up from germline, CDR1 is LGHNA and CDR2 is YSLEER. The CDR3 spans 16 residues.

J is TRBJ2-1 and V is TRBV6-6, with D possibly being TRBD2 (5 bases). Deletions cut 5 bases from V and 2 bases from J, with 13 bases between. Germline V gene sequence: CDR1 MNHNY, CDR2 SVGAGI (reference sequence). The CDR3 extends over 15 amino acids. The CDR3 loop is CASSLPALAYNEQFF. The CDR3 coding sequence is TGTGCCAGCAGTCTACCGGCACTAGCCTACAATGAGCAGTTCTTC.

The chain joins TRBV29-1 to TRBJ2-1; 7 nucleotides match TRBD1. The CDR3 contains 14 residues. Germline values: CDR1 SQVTM, CDR2 ANQGSEA. V was pared by 6 bases and J by 0 bases, with 5 bases of the junction left unmatched. Here the CDR3 reads CSVGDRSSYNEQFF. The CDR3 DNA reads TGCAGCGTGGGGGACAGAAGCTCCTACAATGAGCAGTTCTTC.

The rearrangement uses TRBV5-1 and TRBJ2-7; D not resolved. The length of the CDR3 is 11 residues. V was shortened by 2 bases and J by 3 bases, with 3 bases between the two germline ends. Germline assignment: CDR1 SGHRS and CDR2 YFSETQ. The CDR3 nucleotides read TGCGCCAGCAGCTTATACTACGAGCAGTACTTC. Protein sequence: CASSLYYEQYF.

The chain links TRBV25-1 to TRBJ2-7, with a possible D match to TRBD1 (6 bases). Trimming took 4 bases from V and 2 from J, leaving 12 bases between them. The CDR3 has 14 residues. Germline V lookup: CDR1 MGHDK, CDR2 SYGVNS. The CDR3 reads CASSVRTAPYEQYF. DNA for the CDR3: TGTGCCAGCAGTGTGCGGACAGCCCCCTACGAGCAGTACTTC.